Here is one TCR beta chain with its context. Per the authors' pipeline: By means of reference gene primer amplification, nucleated cell counts were estimated. Data came from immunoSEQ multiplex PCR; TCRdb stores just in-frame clones and leaves some out. V and J calls and clone size are as listed in that table; D and trimming were resolved from the DNA. Of about 160,000 clones in the sample, around 80% were seen once. CDR1 and CDR2 from the germline V gene are MNHEY and SMNVEV (reference sequence). The CDR3 totals 14 residues. Between the trimmed V and J ends, which lost 2 bases and 9 bases, there was a span of 16 bases. This sample stems from a study of blood T cell repertoires in COVID-19. Across the whole study: The samples span acute and convalescent COVID-19 from the United States, Italy and Spain. T cells, B-cell-depleted T cells, or PBMCs supplied cDNA or gDNA.

The chain joins TRBV27 to TRBJ1-1, with unresolved D. Sample: peripheral blood. The clonotype was recovered from a man aged 55 to 70 with acute or convalescent COVID-19. The CDR3 bases are TGTGCCAGCAGTTTAAAGCCGGGCGGGAAGAAAGCTTTCTTT. Residues: CASSLKPGGKKAFF.